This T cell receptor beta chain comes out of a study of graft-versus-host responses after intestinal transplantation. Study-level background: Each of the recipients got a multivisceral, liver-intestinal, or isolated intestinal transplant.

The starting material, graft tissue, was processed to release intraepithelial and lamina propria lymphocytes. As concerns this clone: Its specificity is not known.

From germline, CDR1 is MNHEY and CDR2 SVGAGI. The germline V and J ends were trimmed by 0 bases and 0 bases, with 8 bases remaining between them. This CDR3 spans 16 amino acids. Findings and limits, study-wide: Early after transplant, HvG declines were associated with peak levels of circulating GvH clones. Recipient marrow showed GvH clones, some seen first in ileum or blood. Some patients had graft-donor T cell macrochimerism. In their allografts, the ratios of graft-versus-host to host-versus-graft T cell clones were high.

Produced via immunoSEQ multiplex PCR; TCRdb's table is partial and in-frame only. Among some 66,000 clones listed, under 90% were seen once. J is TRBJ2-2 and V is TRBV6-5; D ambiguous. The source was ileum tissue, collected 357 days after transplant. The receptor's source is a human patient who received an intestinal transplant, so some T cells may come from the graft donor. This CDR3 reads CASSYSAGANTGELFF. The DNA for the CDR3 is TGTGCCAGCAGTTACTCGGCAGGCGCGAACACCGGGGAGCTGTTTTTT.